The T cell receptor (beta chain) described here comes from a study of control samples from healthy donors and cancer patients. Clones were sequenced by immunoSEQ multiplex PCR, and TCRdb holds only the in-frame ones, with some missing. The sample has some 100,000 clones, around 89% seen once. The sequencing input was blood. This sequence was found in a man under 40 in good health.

CDR3 nucleotides: TGTGCCAGCAGTGAAGCGGTTGCGACTAGAGGACCCCTCCACTTT. This sequence encodes CASSEAVATRGPLHF. This chain joins TRBV2 and TRBJ1-6; no firm D call. Germline CDR1 and CDR2: SNHLY and FYNNEI. Trimming cost V 0 bases and J 12 bases, with 15 bases left between them. The CDR3 contains 15 residues.